This record covers a single TCR beta chain. Assay: immunoSEQ multiplex PCR; the TCRdb copy retains only in-frame clones and omits some. The sample carries hundreds of thousands of clones, about 89% recorded once. Germline CDR1 SQVTM, CDR2 ANQGSEA. The CDR3 covers 15 residues. Trimming removed 6 bases from V and 7 bases from J; junction bases left unmatched: 16. This specimen belongs to a study of shared T cell receptors in the human thymus. These data were also reused for a study on human thymus T cells.

Sample: thymocytes. The TCR was taken from a boy in the first two years of life with a congenital heart defect. The chain has TRBV29-1 and TRBJ2-3; 7 bases line up with TRBD2. This chain's CDR3 is CSVTTSAHGPHTQYF. The CDR3 nucleotides are TGCAGCGTCACCACTAGCGCGCACGGCCCACATACGCAGTATTTT.